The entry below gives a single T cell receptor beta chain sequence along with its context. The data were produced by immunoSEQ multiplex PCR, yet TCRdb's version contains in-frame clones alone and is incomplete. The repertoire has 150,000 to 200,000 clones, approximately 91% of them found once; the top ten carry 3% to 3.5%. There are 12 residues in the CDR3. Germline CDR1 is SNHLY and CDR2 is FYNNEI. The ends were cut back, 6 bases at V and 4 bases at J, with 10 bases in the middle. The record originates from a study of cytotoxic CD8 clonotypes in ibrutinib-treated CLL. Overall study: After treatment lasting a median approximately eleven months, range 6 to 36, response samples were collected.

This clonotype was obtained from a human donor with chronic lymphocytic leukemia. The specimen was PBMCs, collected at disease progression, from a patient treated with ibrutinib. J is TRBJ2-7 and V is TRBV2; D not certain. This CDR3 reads CASRSPLYEQYF. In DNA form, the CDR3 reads TGTGCCAGCAGAAGCCCCCTTTACGAGCAGTACTTC.